The TCR beta chain under discussion was sequenced for a study of metastatic and nonmetastatic thyroid tumors. In its sample, this clone was seen many times. The CDR3 spans 14 residues. Looked up from germline, CDR1 is LGHDT and CDR2 is YNNKEL (reference sequence). Trimming removed 4 bases from V and 4 bases from J, with 13 bases in between. Ahead of thyroid surgery, no patient had received treatment of any kind. Original data processing: Clinicopathological groups supplied CDR3 differences that were used to build a distant-metastasis classifier for papillary thyroid cancer. Using MiXCR, TCRdb re-called clones from the PCR reads. The V and J calls follow TCRdb's processing rather than the paper's. The data contain tens of thousands of clones, 15% of them singletons.

J is TRBJ2-5 and V is TRBV3-1, with D possibly matching TRBD2 (6 bases). The clonotype originates from a male donor with papillary thyroid cancer or a benign thyroid nodule (not recorded which). Some clones in this sample may be carry-over from other donors' samples. The material sequenced was blood. The CDR3 loop is CASSRPTRSETQYF. For the CDR3, the DNA is TGTGCCAGCAGCCGACCGACTAGGTCAGAGACCCAGTACTTC.